These 20 T cell receptor beta chains share one sample of origin, sequenced in a study of blood T cell repertoires in COVID-19. Measured with immunoSEQ multiplex PCR; TCRdb has only the in-frame clones, and not every one. The top ten clones hold 9.5% to 10% of a sample with 300,000 to 350,000 clones, approximately 86% of them seen once. The specimen was peripheral blood. The receptor source for this set is a man between 25 and 39 years old with COVID-19, enrolled during active disease.

The V call is TRBV19, the J call TRBJ1-5; possible D gene TRBD1, 6 bases. The ends were cut back, 6 bases at V and 7 bases at J, with 19 bases in the middle. Germline CDR1 is LNHDA and CDR2 is SQIVND (reference sequence). This CDR3 is built from 15 residues. CDR3 DNA: TGTGCCAGTAGGGAAGACATTGGGGGCATACAGCCCCAGCATTTT. Translating gives CASREDIGGIQPQHF.

V and J are TRBV3-1 (or the pseudogene TRBV3-2) and TRBJ2-3; 7 positions match TRBD2. J was trimmed by 5 bases and V by 5 bases; bases with no gene match: 10. The CDR3 has 15 amino acids. Germline lookup yields CDR1 LGHDT and CDR2 YNNKEL (reference sequence). CDR3 DNA: TGTGCCAGCAGCTCCCCAGCGGGGTTGGGAGATACGCAGTATTTT. Translating it yields CASSSPAGLGDTQYF.

This clone came up a few times. The V call is TRBV9, the J call TRBJ2-5; 11 nucleotides line up with TRBD1. With 4 bases clipped from V and 5 bases from J, the junction kept 7 bases outside the gene matches. The germline gives CDR1 SGDLS, CDR2 YYNGEE. The CDR3 is 15 amino acids. The CDR3 reads CASSTVGTGGETQYF. In DNA, the CDR3 is TGTGCCAGCAGCACCGTAGGGACAGGGGGTGAGACCCAGTACTTC.

The chain links TRBV5-6 to TRBJ1-4; 9 bases are shared with TRBD1. This CDR3 region has 15 residues. The ends lost 0 bases at V and 7 bases at J; junction bases unmatched: 4. CDR1 and CDR2 (germline): SGHDT, YYEEEE. Here the CDR3 reads CASSLEQGASEKLFF. The CDR3 region has the DNA TGTGCCAGCAGCTTGGAACAGGGGGCGAGTGAAAAACTGTTTTTT.

V and J are TRBV11-3 and TRBJ1-3; D may be TRBD1 (6 bases). The germline gives CDR1 SGHNT, CDR2 YENEEA. Trimming cost V 3 bases and J 2 bases, with 8 bases left between them. This CDR3 has 14 amino acids. The CDR3 reads CASSFGTTGNTIYF. CDR3 sequence (DNA): TGTGCCAGCAGCTTTGGGACAACTGGAAACACCATATATTTT.

The chain joins TRBV19 to TRBJ1-5, with 8 positions matching TRBD1. V gave up 3 bases and J gave up 2 bases; unmatched junction bases: 3. This CDR3 spans 15 amino acids. Germline V gene data show CDR1 as LNHDA and CDR2 as SQIVND (reference sequence). The DNA for the CDR3 is TGTGCCAGTAGTATCCTGACAGGGGGCAATCAGCCCCAGCATTTT. As protein: CASSILTGGNQPQHF.

This chain joins TRBV2 and TRBJ2-1, with D possibly TRBD2 on 6 matching bases. The germline V gene encodes CDR1 SNHLY and CDR2 FYNNEI. The V gene lost 4 bases and the J gene lost 3 bases, with 10 bases spanning the gap. There are 14 residues in the CDR3. The CDR3 loop is CASSVTRIYNEQFF. The CDR3 bases are TGTGCCAGCAGTGTGACTAGAATCTACAATGAGCAGTTCTTC.

The rearrangement links TRBV3-1 (or the pseudogene TRBV3-2) to TRBJ1-1; D is unresolved. V lost 5 bases, J lost 2 bases, and 3 bases lay in between. This CDR3 is built from 11 residues. CDR1 and CDR2 from the germline V gene are LGHDT and YNNKEL (reference sequence). CDR3 loop: CASSLNTEAFF. Written as DNA, the CDR3 is TGTGCCAGCAGCTTAAACACTGAAGCTTTCTTT.

The chain links TRBV19 to TRBJ2-6; the D gene is possibly TRBD1 (6 bases). The CDR3 covers 15 residues. CDR1 and CDR2 from the germline V gene are LNHDA and SQIVND (reference sequence). Trimming took off 3 bases at V and 1 base at J, with 7 bases between the two ends. The CDR3 reads CASSIQGSGANVLTF. As DNA, the CDR3 is TGTGCCAGTAGTATTCAGGGGTCTGGGGCCAACGTCCTGACTTTC.

This chain joins TRBV9 and TRBJ2-1, with TRBD2 identical over 8 bases. The CDR3 consists of 15 residues. V was pared by 4 bases and J by 13 bases, with 16 bases of the junction left unmatched. Germline V gives CDR1 SGDLS, CDR2 YYNGEE. CDR3 amino acids: CASSNTGTSKEFQFF. The CDR3 DNA follows: TGTGCCAGCAGCAATACCGGGACTAGTAAGGAATTTCAGTTCTTC.

The chain employs TRBV19 and TRBJ1-2, with D tentatively TRBD1 (5 bases). This CDR3 spans 14 amino acids. V shed 2 bases and J shed 4 bases, with 11 bases lying between them. Germline CDR1 and CDR2: LNHDA and SQIVND (reference sequence). The CDR3 loop reads CASSISQGSYGYTF. DNA of the CDR3: TGTGCCAGTAGTATATCGCAGGGAAGCTATGGCTACACCTTC.

This sequence joins TRBV3-1 (or the pseudogene TRBV3-2) and TRBJ2-7; 8 positions match TRBD2. The germline V gene encodes CDR1 LGHDT and CDR2 YNNKEL (reference sequence). The CDR3 has 15 amino acids. Unmatched junction bases numbered 6, after V lost 2 bases and J lost 3 bases. The CDR3 protein is CASSQYPAGVYEQYF. The DNA for the CDR3 is TGTGCCAGCAGCCAATACCCAGCGGGAGTCTACGAGCAGTACTTC.

This clone was counted only a few times. The V and J genes are TRBV25-1 and TRBJ2-3, with TRBD1 matching 7 bases. CDR1 and CDR2 (germline): MGHDK, SYGVNS. V was pared by 4 bases and J by 2 bases, with 6 bases of the junction left unmatched. CDR3 length: 15 residues. The CDR3 loop is CASSARDSPTDTQYF. The DNA of the CDR3 is TGTGCCAGCAGTGCCCGGGACAGCCCCACAGATACGCAGTATTTT.

The rearrangement uses TRBV7-2 and TRBJ2-3; D is undetermined. Per the germline V gene, CDR1 is SGHTA and CDR2 is FQGNSA. V lost 4 bases and J 0 bases, leaving 8 bases between the germline ends. The CDR3 is made up of 14 amino acids. The CDR3 DNA reads TGTGCCAGCAGCTCTGCTATTAGCACAGATACGCAGTATTTT. Amino acid sequence: CASSSAISTDTQYF.

In DNA, the CDR3 is TGTGCCAGCAGCTCCTCGGATACGCAGTATTTT. Its protein is CASSSSDTQYF. The chain uses TRBV11-3 and TRBJ2-3; D uncertain. With 4 bases removed from V and 6 bases from J, the gap between germline ends came to 5 bases. CDR3 length: 11 residues. Germline CDR1 SGHNT, CDR2 YENEEA.

The V call is TRBV4-1, the J call TRBJ2-5, with 8 bases matching TRBD1. This CDR3 contains 16 residues. The ends lost 3 bases at V and 7 bases at J; junction bases unmatched: 13. Germline V gene data show CDR1 as MGHRA and CDR2 as YSYEKL. CDR3 bases: TGCGCCAGCAGCCACCCGCCCAGGGGGCGCGATGGGACCCAGTACTTC. Its protein product is CASSHPPRGRDGTQYF.

About this clone: An end of the junction differs from the germline gene, which may be a read error. V gene TRBV18 combines with J gene TRBJ1-4; no firm D call. The CDR3 totals 16 residues. CDR1 KGHSH and CDR2 LQKENI come from the germline V gene. DNA of the CDR3: TGTGCCAGCTCACCACCGACGACAATTGCTAACGAAAAACTGTTTTTT. Encoded protein: CASSPPTTIANEKLFF.

J is TRBJ1-5 and V is TRBV7-9; a possible D gene is TRBD1 (5 bases). The CDR3 length is 16 residues. The V end was cut by 5 bases, the J end by 1 base, with 15 bases between. Germline values: CDR1 SEHNR, CDR2 FQNEAQ (reference sequence). CDR3 DNA sequence: TGTGCCAGCAGCCCCGAAGGTGGGGGGAGCAATCAGCCCCAGCATTTT. Its translation: CASSPEGGGSNQPQHF.

J is TRBJ2-7 and V is TRBV6-5; no firm D call. CDR3 size: 15 residues. V was cut by 0 bases and J by 6 bases, with 15 bases left in between. CDR1 and CDR2 from the germline V gene are MNHEY and SVGAGI. This CDR3 is CASSYSSLSSSEQYF. DNA for the CDR3: TGTGCCAGCAGTTACTCATCCCTAAGTTCAAGCGAGCAGTACTTC.

The chain joins TRBV27 to TRBJ2-7; a weak D match, TRBD2 (5 bases). This CDR3 is 15 amino acids long. The germline gives CDR1 MNHEY, CDR2 SMNVEV (reference sequence). V was pared by 3 bases and J by 2 bases, with 14 bases between. The CDR3 sequence: CASSFGGSLPYEQYF. Here the CDR3 DNA reads TGTGCCAGCAGTTTCGGCGGGTCTCTCCCCTACGAGCAGTACTTC.